The source of this T cell receptor beta chain is a study of cytomegalovirus exposure and HLA in healthy donors. Overall study results and limits: A later analysis linked around 15,000 TCR beta sequences to HLA alleles at 0.05 false discovery rate.

The V gene's germline CDR1 is SNHLY and CDR2 FYNNEI. V lost 5 bases to trimming and J lost 6 bases; unmatched junction nucleotides: 5. There are 14 residues in the CDR3. With respect to this clone: What it recognizes is unknown.

A multiplex PCR was run with 60 Vbeta primers and 13 Jbeta primers. Only in-frame clones appear in the TCRdb table, and some are missing; sequencing was by immunoSEQ multiplex PCR. This sample has approximately 170,000 clones, with around 86% found just once. This sequence joins TRBV2 and TRBJ2-3; 10 bases align to TRBD2. The receptor's source is a male donor in good health and CMV-seronegative. The sample was PBMCs. The CDR3 is CASSSGGASDTQYF. For the CDR3, the DNA is TGTGCCAGCAGTAGCGGGGGGGCAAGTGATACGCAGTATTTT.